Included here is one T cell receptor (beta chain) sequence, with context. What it binds is unknown. This CDR3 has 13 residues. CDR1 and CDR2 from the germline V gene are SGHRS and YFSETQ. This entry comes from a study of blood T cells in healthy people across ages. Study-level results: Getting older went along with TCR beta diversity per million T cells dropping roughly linearly.

Primers used in a second PCR of roughly 6 to 12 cycles were a sample-barcoded 5' primer and a J-beta primer mix. TCRdb re-called the 5' RACE reads with MiXCR, one entry per CDR3 protein. The table has over a million distinct CDR3 sequences, approximately 59% seen once. The sequence was collected from a man aged 18 to 29 in good health. The chain has TRBV5-1 and TRBJ2-5, with no clear D. Near its end, the DNA agrees better with TRBJ2-7, so the J call may be wrong. Sample: blood. The CDR3 here is CASSLVQGDEQYF. For the CDR3, the DNA is TGCGCCAGCAGCTTGGTCCAAGGAGACGAGCAGTACTTC.